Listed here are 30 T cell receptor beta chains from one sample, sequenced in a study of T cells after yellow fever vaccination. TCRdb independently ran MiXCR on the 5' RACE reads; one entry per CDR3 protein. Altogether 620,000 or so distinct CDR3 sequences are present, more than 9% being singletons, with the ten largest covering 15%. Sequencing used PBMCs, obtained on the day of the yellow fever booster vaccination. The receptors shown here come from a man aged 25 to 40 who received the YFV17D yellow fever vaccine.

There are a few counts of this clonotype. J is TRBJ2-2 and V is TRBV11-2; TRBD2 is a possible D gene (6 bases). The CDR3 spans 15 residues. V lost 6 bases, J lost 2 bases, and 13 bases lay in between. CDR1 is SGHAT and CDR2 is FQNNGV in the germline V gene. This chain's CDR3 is CASRSLAENTGELFF. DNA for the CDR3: TGTGCCAGCAGGTCACTAGCAGAAAACACCGGGGAGCTGTTTTTT.

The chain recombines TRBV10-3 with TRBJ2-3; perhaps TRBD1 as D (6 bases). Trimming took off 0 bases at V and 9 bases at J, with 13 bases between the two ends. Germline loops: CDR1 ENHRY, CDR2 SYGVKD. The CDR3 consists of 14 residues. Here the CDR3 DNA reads TGTGCCATCAGTGAGTCCGGGACATCGTTGACGCAGTATTTT. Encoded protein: CAISESGTSLTQYF.

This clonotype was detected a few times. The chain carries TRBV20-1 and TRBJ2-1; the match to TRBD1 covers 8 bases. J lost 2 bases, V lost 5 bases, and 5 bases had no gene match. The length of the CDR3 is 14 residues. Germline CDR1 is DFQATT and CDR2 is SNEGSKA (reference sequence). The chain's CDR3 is CSAAGTGTYNEQFF. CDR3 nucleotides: TGCAGTGCTGCCGGGACAGGTACCTACAATGAGCAGTTCTTC.

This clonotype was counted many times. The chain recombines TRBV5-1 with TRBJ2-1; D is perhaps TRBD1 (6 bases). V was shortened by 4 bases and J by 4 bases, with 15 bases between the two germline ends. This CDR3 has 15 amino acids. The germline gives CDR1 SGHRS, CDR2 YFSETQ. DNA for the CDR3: TGCGCCAGCAGCGCCGACCAGGGGACGTACAATGAGCAGTTCTTC. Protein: CASSADQGTYNEQFF.

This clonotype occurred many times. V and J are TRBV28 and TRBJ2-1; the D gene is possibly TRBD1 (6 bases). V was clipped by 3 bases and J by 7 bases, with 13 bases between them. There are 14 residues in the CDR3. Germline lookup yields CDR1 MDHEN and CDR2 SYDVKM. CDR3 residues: CASSLWDTRNEQFF. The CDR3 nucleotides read TGTGCCAGCAGTTTGTGGGACACAAGGAATGAGCAGTTCTTC.

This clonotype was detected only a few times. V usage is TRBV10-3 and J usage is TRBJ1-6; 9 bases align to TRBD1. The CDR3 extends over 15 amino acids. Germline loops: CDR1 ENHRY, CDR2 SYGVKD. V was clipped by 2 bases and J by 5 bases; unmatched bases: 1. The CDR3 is CAISETGGDNSPLHF. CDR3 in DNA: TGTGCCATCAGTGAGACAGGGGGCGATAATTCACCCCTCCACTTT.

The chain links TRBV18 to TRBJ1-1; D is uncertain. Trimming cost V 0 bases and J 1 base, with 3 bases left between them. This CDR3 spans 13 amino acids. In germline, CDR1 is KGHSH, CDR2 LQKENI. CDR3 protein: CASSPPENTEAFF. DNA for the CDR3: TGTGCCAGCTCACCACCGGAGAACACTGAAGCTTTCTTT.

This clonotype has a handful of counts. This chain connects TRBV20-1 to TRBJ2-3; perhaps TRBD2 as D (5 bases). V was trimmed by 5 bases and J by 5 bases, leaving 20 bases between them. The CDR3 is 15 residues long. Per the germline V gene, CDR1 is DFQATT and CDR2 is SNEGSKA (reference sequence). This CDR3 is CSAARRGRSEDTQYF. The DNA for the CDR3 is TGCAGTGCTGCGCGCAGAGGGCGTAGCGAAGATACGCAGTATTTT.

Here the CDR3 DNA reads TGTGCCAGCAGCTTAATGGGAGCGAGAGATACGCAGTATTTT. It specifies CASSLMGARDTQYF. This chain connects TRBV7-2 to TRBJ2-3; maybe TRBD2 (5 bases). The CDR3 has 14 residues. The V end was cut by 2 bases, the J end by 5 bases, with 11 bases between. Germline assignment: CDR1 SGHTA and CDR2 FQGNSA.

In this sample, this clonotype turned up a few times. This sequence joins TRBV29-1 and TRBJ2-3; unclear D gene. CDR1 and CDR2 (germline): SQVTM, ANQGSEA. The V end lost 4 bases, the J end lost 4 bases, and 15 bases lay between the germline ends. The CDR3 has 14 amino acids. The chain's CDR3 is CSVVPVTRADTQYF. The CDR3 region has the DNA TGCAGCGTTGTCCCAGTCACACGGGCAGATACGCAGTATTTT.

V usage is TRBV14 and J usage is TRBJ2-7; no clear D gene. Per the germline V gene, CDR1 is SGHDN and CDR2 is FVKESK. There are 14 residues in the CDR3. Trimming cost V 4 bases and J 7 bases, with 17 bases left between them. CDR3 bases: TGTGCCAGCAGCCGGTCCCAGGCCCCAGGAGAGCAGTACTTC. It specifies CASSRSQAPGEQYF. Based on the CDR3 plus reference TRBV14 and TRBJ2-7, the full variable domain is EAGVTQFPSHSVIEKGQTVTLRCDPISGHDNLYWYRRVMGKEIKFLLHFVKESKQDESGMPNNRFLAERTGGTYSTLKVQPAELEDSGVYFCASSRSQAPGEQYFGPGTRLTVT.

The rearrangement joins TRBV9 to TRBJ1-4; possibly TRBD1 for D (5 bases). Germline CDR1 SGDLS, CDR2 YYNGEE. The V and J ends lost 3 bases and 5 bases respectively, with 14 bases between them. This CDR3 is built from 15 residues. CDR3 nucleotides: TGTGCCAGCAGCGGAGGGACGGCCGGAAATGAAAAACTGTTTTTT. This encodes CASSGGTAGNEKLFF.

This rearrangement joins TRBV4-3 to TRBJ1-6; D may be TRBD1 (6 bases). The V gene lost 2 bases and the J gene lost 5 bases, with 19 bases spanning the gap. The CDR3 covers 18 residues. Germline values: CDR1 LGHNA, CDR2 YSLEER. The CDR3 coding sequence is TGCGCCAGCAGCCAACCCTCGTTGGACAGCCTTGATAATTCACCCCTCCACTTT. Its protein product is CASSQPSLDSLDNSPLHF.

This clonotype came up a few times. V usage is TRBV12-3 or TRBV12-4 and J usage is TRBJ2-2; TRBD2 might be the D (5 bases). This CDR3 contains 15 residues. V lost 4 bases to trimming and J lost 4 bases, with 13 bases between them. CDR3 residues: CASSSIRGFTGELFF. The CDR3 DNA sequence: TGTGCCAGCAGTTCTATCAGAGGGTTCACCGGGGAGCTGTTTTTT.

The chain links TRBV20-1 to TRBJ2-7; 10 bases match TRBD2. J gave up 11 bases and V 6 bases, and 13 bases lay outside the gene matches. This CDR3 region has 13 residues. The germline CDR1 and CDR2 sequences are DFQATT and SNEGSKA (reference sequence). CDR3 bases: TGCAGTGCCCAGCCGGGACTAGCGAAAACAGAGTACTTC. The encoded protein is CSAQPGLAKTEYF.

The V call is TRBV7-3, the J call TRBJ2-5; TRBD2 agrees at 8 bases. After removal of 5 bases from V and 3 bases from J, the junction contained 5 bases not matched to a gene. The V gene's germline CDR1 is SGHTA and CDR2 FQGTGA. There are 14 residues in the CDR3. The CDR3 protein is CASSRSGSKETQYF. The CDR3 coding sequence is TGTGCCAGCAGCCGAAGCGGGAGTAAAGAGACCCAGTACTTC. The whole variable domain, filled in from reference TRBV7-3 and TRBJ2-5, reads GAGVSQTPSNKVTEKGKYVELRCDPISGHTALYWYRQSLGQGPEFLIYFQGTGAADDSGLPNDRFFAVRPEGSVSTLKIQRTERGDSAVYLCASSRSGSKETQYFGPGTRLLVL.

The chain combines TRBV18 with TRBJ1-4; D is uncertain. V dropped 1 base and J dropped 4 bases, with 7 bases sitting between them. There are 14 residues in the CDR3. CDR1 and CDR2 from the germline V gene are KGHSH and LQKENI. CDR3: CASSPQGYNEKLFF. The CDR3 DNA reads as TGTGCCAGCTCACCACAGGGTTATAATGAAAAACTGTTTTTT.

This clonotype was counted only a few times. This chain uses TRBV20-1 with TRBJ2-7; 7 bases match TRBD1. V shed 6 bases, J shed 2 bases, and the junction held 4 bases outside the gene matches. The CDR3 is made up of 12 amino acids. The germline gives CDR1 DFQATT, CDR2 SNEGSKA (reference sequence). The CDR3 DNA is TGCAGTGCAAGGGACAGCACCTACGAGCAGTACTTC. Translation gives CSARDSTYEQYF.

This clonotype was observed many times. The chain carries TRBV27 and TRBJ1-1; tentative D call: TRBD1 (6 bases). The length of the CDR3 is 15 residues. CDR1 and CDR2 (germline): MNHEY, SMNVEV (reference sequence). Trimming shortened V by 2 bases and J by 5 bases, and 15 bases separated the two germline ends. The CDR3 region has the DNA TGTGCCAGCAGTTTAAGTGGAACAGGGAAGACTGAAGCTTTCTTT. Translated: CASSLSGTGKTEAFF.

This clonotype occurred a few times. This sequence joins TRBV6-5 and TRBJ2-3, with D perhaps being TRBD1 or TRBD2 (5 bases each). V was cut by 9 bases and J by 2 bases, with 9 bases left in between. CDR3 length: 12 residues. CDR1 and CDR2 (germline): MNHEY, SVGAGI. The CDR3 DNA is TGTGCCAGTCACGGGACCACAGATACGCAGTATTTT. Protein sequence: CASHGTTDTQYF.

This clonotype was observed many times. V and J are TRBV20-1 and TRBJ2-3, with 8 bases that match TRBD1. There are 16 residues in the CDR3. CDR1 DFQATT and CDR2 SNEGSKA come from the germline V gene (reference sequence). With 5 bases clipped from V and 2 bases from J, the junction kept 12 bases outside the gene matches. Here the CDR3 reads CSAEPGQATTTDTQYF. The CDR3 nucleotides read TGCAGTGCTGAACCGGGACAGGCAACCACCACAGATACGCAGTATTTT.

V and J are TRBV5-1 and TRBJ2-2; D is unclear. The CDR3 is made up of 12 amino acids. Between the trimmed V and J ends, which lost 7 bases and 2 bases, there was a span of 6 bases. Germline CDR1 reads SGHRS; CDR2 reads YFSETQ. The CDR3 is CASFDNTGELFF. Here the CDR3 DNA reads TGCGCCAGCTTCGATAACACCGGGGAGCTGTTTTTT. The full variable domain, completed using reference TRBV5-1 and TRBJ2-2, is KAGVTQTPRYLIKTRGQQVTLSCSPISGHRSVSWYQQTPGQGLQFLFEYFSETQRNKGNFPGRFSGRQFSNSRSEMNVSTLELGDSALYLCASFDNTGELFFGEGSRLTVL.

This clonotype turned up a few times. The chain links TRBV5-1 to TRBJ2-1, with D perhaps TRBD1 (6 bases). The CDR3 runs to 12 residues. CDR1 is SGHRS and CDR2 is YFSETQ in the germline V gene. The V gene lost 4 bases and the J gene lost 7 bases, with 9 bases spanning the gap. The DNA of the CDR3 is TGCGCCAGCAGCATACAGGGAAATGAGCAGTTCTTC. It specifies CASSIQGNEQFF. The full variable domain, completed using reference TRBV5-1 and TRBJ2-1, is KAGVTQTPRYLIKTRGQQVTLSCSPISGHRSVSWYQQTPGQGLQFLFEYFSETQRNKGNFPGRFSGRQFSNSRSEMNVSTLELGDSALYLCASSIQGNEQFFGPGTRLTVL.

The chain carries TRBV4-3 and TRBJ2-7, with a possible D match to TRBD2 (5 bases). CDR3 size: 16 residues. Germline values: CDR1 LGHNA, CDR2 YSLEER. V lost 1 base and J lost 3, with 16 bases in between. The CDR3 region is CASSQAADGSNYEQYF. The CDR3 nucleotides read TGCGCCAGCAGCCAAGCCGCTGATGGGAGTAACTACGAGCAGTACTTC.

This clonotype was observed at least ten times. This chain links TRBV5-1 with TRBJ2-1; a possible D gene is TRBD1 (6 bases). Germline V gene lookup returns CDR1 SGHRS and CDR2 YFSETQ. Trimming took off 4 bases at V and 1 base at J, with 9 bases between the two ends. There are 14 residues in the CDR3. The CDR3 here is CASSDQGSYNEQFF. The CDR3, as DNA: TGCGCCAGCAGCGACCAGGGGTCCTACAATGAGCAGTTCTTC.

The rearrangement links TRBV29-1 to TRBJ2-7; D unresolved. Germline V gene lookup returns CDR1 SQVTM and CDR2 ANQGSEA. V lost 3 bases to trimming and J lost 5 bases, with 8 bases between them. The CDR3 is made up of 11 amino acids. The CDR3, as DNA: TGCAGCGTTGACCACGGCGACGAGCAGTACTTC. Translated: CSVDHGDEQYF.

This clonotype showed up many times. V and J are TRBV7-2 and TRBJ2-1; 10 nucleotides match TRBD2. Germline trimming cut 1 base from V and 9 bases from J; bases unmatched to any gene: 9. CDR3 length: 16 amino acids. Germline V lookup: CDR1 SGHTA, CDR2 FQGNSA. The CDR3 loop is CASSLVFQREGLEQFF. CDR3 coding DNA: TGTGCCAGCAGCTTAGTCTTCCAGCGGGAGGGCCTTGAGCAGTTCTTC.

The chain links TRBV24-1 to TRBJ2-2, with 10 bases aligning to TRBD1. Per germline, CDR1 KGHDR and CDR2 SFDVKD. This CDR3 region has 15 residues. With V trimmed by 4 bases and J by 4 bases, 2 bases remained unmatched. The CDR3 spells CATSDRQGATGELFF. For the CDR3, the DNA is TGTGCCACCAGTGACAGACAGGGGGCCACCGGGGAGCTGTTTTTT.

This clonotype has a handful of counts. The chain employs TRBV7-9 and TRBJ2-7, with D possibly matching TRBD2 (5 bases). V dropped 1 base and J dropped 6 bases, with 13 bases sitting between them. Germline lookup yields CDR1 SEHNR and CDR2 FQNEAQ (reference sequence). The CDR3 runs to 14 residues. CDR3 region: CASSLETGLFEQYF. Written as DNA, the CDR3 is TGTGCCAGCAGCTTAGAAACGGGATTATTCGAGCAGTACTTC.

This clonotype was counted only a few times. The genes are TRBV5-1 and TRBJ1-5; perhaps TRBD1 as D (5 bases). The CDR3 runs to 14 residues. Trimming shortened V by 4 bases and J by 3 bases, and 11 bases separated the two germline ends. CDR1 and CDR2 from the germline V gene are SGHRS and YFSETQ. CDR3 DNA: TGCGCCAGCAGCCTCGGGACGGACAATCAGCCCCAGCATTTT. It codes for CASSLGTDNQPQHF.